The present T cell receptor (beta chain) was sequenced within a study of T-cell memory formation after mild COVID-19. This clonotype was counted between two and nine times. Germline V gives CDR1 SGHAT, CDR2 FQNNGV. V was trimmed by 2 bases and J by 6 bases, leaving 17 bases between them. The CDR3 has 15 residues. 5'RACE primed from the constant segment yielded TCR alpha and TCR beta cDNA libraries bearing sample barcodes and UMIs. TCRdb fed the 5' RACE reads into MiXCR, producing one record per CDR3 protein. The repertoire holds 300,000 to 350,000 distinct CDR3 sequences, with approximately 13% as singletons.

The clonotype comes from a man younger than 35 who had mild COVID-19 (a few samples of this study predate the infection). Cell type and time point are not known. Sequencing was carried out using PBMCs or a T cell subset sorted from them (not recorded which). The J gene is TRBJ2-7, the V gene TRBV11-2; the D gene is possibly TRBD1 (6 bases). CDR3: CASSLMNRAFSEQYV. Written as DNA, the CDR3 is TGTGCCAGCAGCTTAATGAACAGGGCATTCTCCGAGCAGTACGTC.